At least ten counts were recorded for the clone carrying this T cell receptor (beta chain). Its specificity is not known. A single record per CDR3 protein comes from TCRdb applying MiXCR to the 5' RACE reads. Of around 390,000 distinct CDR3 sequences in the sample, about 15% were seen once. The entry originates in a study of T-cell memory formation after mild COVID-19. The study, taken as a whole, reports: Pre-infection memory harbored some responding clones, suggesting cross-reactive memory joined.

This CDR3 spans 14 amino acids. Per the germline V gene, CDR1 is SEHNR and CDR2 is FQNEAQ (reference sequence). The V segment lost 5 bases and the J segment 0 bases; nucleotides outside the gene matches: 0. The rearrangement uses TRBV7-9 and TRBJ1-3, with 8 positions matching TRBD1. This TCR came from a man in his late teens or twenties who had mild COVID-19 (a few samples of this study predate the infection). Cell type and time point are not known. The material sequenced was PBMCs or a T cell subset sorted from them (not recorded which). In nucleotides, the CDR3 is TGTGCCAGCAGCACAGGGGGCTCTGGAAACACCATATATTTT. Its translation: CASSTGGSGNTIYF.